The 2 T cell receptor beta chains below come from one sample, sequenced in a study of cytomegalovirus exposure and HLA in healthy donors. This PCR relied on a set of 60 Vbeta primers and 13 Jbeta primers. Assay used: immunoSEQ multiplex PCR; TCRdb lists only in-frame clones, some missing. The sample has some 82,000 clones; the top ten hold 1.1%. Sequenced input: PBMCs. The receptor set was obtained from a woman between 25 and 40 years old in good health and CMV-seronegative.

The chain has TRBV19 and TRBJ1-1, with D unresolved. V lost 5 bases to trimming and J lost 1 base, with 8 bases between them. This CDR3 is 13 amino acids long. Germline CDR1 and CDR2: LNHDA and SQIVND (reference sequence). The CDR3 coding sequence is TGTGCCAGTAGTGGGCAGAGGAACACTGAAGCTTTCTTT. It specifies CASSGQRNTEAFF.

The genes are TRBV11-2 and TRBJ1-3; 9 bases agree with TRBD1. The CDR3 sequence is 15 residues long. V shed 7 bases and J 0 bases; nucleotides not matched to a gene: 4. Germline CDR1 SGHAT, CDR2 FQNNGV. CDR3 nucleotides: TGTGCCAGCACCCCGACAGGGGGCTCTGGAAACACCATATATTTT. Protein sequence: CASTPTGGSGNTIYF.